The subject of this entry is one TCR beta chain. Its cognate antigen is unknown. The data were taken from a study of a mutant IDH1 vaccine in newly diagnosed glioma. Study context: Week 35 was safety follow-up visit V12; week 47 was end-of-study visit V13.

Sequencing used immunoSEQ multiplex PCR; TCRdb keeps in-frame clones, though not all of them. This sample has about 48,000 clones, with approximately 80% found just once. This CDR3 contains 13 residues. Trimming took off 6 bases at V and 1 base at J, with 9 bases between the two ends. The germline CDR1 and CDR2 sequences are ENHRY and SYGVKD. Time point here: week 35, safety follow-up. With topical imiquimod, each dose of the vaccine consisted of 300 ug of mutant IDH1 20-mer peptide. This chain joins TRBV10-3 and TRBJ1-1, with D unclear. This TCR derives from a man in his forties or fifties with glioma. The sample in question was PBMCs, obtained from a glioma patient whose treatment included an IDH1 peptide vaccine. The CDR3 sequence: CAIRSRENTEAFF. Here the CDR3 DNA reads TGTGCCATCAGGAGCCGAGAGAACACTGAAGCTTTCTTT.